This T cell receptor beta chain was documented in a study of cytomegalovirus exposure and HLA in healthy donors. In the study overall: For the roughly 390 genotyped donors, over 80% fell within the Caucasian-associated ancestry cluster.

Germline CDR1 SEHNR, CDR2 FQNEAQ (reference sequence). Germline trimming cut 2 bases from V and 7 bases from J; bases unmatched to any gene: 6. The CDR3 covers 16 residues. The PCR contained 60 Vbeta and 13 Jbeta primers. Produced via immunoSEQ multiplex PCR; TCRdb's table is partial and in-frame only. The data show some 160,000 clones, around 77% seen once. General observations from the study: It has been reported that TCR beta sequences accurately predicted the HLA-A and HLA-B alleles of most subjects. The study listed roughly 160 cytomegalovirus-associated TCR beta chains. Reports credit the classifier with highly specific, highly sensitive diagnosis of cytomegalovirus status.

Points on this clone: Its antigen is currently unknown.

The clonotype was recovered from a man in his sixties in good health and CMV-seronegative. The chain joins TRBV7-9 to TRBJ2-2; 11 bases line up with TRBD2. Sequencing input: PBMCs. CDR3 DNA sequence: TGTGCCAGCAGCTTATTAGCGGGAGGGCCGCACGGGGAGCTGTTTTTT. It is translated as CASSLLAGGPHGELFF. Filled out from reference TRBV7-9 and TRBJ2-2, the complete variable domain reads DTGVSQNPRHKITKRGQNVTFRCDPISEHNRLYWYRQTLGQGPEFLTYFQNEAQLEKSRLLSDRFSAERPKGSFSTLEIQRTEQGDSAMYLCASSLLAGGPHGELFFGEGSRLTVL.